Shown below are 9 T cell receptor beta chains from a single sample sequenced in a study of cytomegalovirus exposure and HLA in healthy donors. With 60 Vbeta and 13 Jbeta primers, the PCR was carried out. Produced via immunoSEQ multiplex PCR; TCRdb's table is partial and in-frame only. The specimen's table records 140,000 to 150,000 clones. Sequencing was done on a sample of PBMCs. The receptors were sampled from a male donor in good health and CMV-seronegative.

The rearrangement links TRBV7-4 to TRBJ1-2, with no clear D. Germline V CDR1 and CDR2: SGHVT, SQSDAQ. The CDR3 sequence is 13 residues long. The V end was cut by 7 bases, the J end by 8 bases, with 17 bases between. This CDR3 reads CASKNSQYVGYTF. In DNA, the CDR3 is TGTGCCAGCAAGAACAGCCAATATGTGGGCTACACCTTC.

In nucleotides, the CDR3 is TGTGCCAGCAGCTTAAAAACCTCGGGGACTGAAGCTTTCTTT. It specifies CASSLKTSGTEAFF. The V gene is TRBV11-2, the J gene TRBJ1-1, with D uncertain. The V and J ends lost 2 bases and 5 bases respectively, with 12 bases between them. The germline V gene encodes CDR1 SGHAT and CDR2 FQNNGV. The length of the CDR3 is 14 residues. The whole variable domain, remainder taken from reference TRBV11-2 and TRBJ1-1, is EAGVAQSPRYKIIEKRQSVAFWCNPISGHATLYWYQQILGQGPKLLIQFQNNGVVDDSQLPKDRFSAERLKGVDSTLKIQPAKLEDSAVYLCASSLKTSGTEAFFGQGTRLTVV.

A remark on this clone: The conserved closing phenylalanine or tryptophan is absent in this CDR3, likely reflecting a read error. The chain uses TRBV6-6 and TRBJ2-7; D possibly corresponds to TRBD2 (6 bases). The germline CDR1 and CDR2 sequences are MNHNY and SVGAGI (reference sequence). The CDR3 runs to 14 residues. Trimming removed 7 bases at V and 2 bases at J, with 15 bases between. The chain's CDR3 is CASTNRGSTYEQYL. CDR3 coding DNA: TGTGCCAGCACCAACCGGGGGAGTACCTACGAGCAGTACCTC.

The chain links TRBV11-2 to TRBJ1-6, with D uncertain. Germline loops: CDR1 SGHAT, CDR2 FQNNGV. The CDR3 loop spans 16 amino acids. V lost 3 bases to trimming and J lost 0 bases, with 9 bases between them. CDR3 coding DNA: TGTGCCAGCAGCTTTCACCTGAGCTCCTATAATTCACCCCTCCACTTT. Residues: CASSFHLSSYNSPLHF.

This chain uses TRBV7-2 with TRBJ2-2; D remains unclear. Looked up from germline, CDR1 is SGHTA and CDR2 is FQGNSA. The CDR3 covers 14 residues. V was pared by 4 bases and J by 4 bases, with 10 bases between. CDR3 sequence reads: CASSSIYGTGELFF. CDR3 coding DNA: TGTGCCAGCAGCTCCATCTATGGCACCGGGGAGCTGTTTTTT.

This chain uses TRBV18 with TRBJ2-7; 10 bases map to TRBD1. V gave up 10 bases and J gave up 1 base; unmatched junction bases: 7. Looked up from germline, CDR1 is KGHSH and CDR2 is LQKENI. The CDR3 is 14 amino acids. The CDR3 region has the DNA TGTGCCACATCGGGGACAGGGGTTTCCTACGAGCAGTACTTC. Protein sequence: CATSGTGVSYEQYF.

The chain couples TRBV7-9 to TRBJ2-7; TRBD1 matches at 7 bases. Germline CDR1 SEHNR, CDR2 FQNEAQ (reference sequence). This CDR3 comprises 15 residues. The V gene end was trimmed by 0 bases and the J gene end by 1 base; junction bases not matched to a gene: 3. CDR3 bases: TGTGCCAGCAGCTTAGCGGGGGACAGATCCTACGAGCAGTACTTC. Translated: CASSLAGDRSYEQYF. Combining the CDR3 with reference TRBV7-9 and TRBJ2-7 gives the whole variable domain DTGVSQNPRHKITKRGQNVTFRCDPISEHNRLYWYRQTLGQGPEFLTYFQNEAQLEKSRLLSDRFSAERPKGSFSTLEIQRTEQGDSAMYLCASSLAGDRSYEQYFGPGTRLTVT.

The CDR3 DNA reads as TGTGCCAGCAGCTTAGCGGGGGGGCCCCCCCGCGAGCAGTACTTC. It codes for CASSLAGGPPREQYF. This sequence joins TRBV7-2 and TRBJ2-7; tentative D call: TRBD2 (7 bases). Germline V gives CDR1 SGHTA, CDR2 FQGNSA. V gave up 0 bases and J gave up 6 bases, with 15 bases separating them. There are 15 residues in the CDR3.

V is TRBV30 and J is TRBJ2-7; 9 bases match TRBD1. The trim removed 5 bases at V and 3 bases at J, leaving 8 bases unmatched. The CDR3 length is 14 residues. Germline-derived CDR1 and CDR2 are GTSNPN and SVGIG (reference sequence). The CDR3: CAWDRPGQGYEQYF. The CDR3 nucleotides are TGTGCCTGGGATAGACCGGGACAGGGCTACGAGCAGTACTTC.